This T cell receptor (beta chain) was captured in a study of cytomegalovirus exposure and HLA in healthy donors. General study findings and limits: More clonal expansion characterized HLA-associated TCR beta chains than equally common others in a later analysis.

Notes on this clone: Its matching antigen is unknown.

60 Vbeta and 13 Jbeta primers were used in PCR. Libraries were prepared by immunoSEQ multiplex PCR; TCRdb keeps only in-frame clonotypes and omits some of them. The sample includes 95,000 to 130,000 clones, approximately 81% of them seen just once. The CDR3 has 13 amino acids. Germline V gene data show CDR1 as MGHRA and CDR2 as YSYEKL. Trimming cost V 4 bases and J 3 bases; bases outside gene matches: 0. This chain joins TRBV4-1 and TRBJ2-5, with 9 bases identical to TRBD2. The specimen sequenced was PBMCs. The sequence derives from a man younger than 45 in good health and CMV-seropositive. CDR3 sequence: CASSRLAEETQYF. As DNA, the CDR3 is TGCGCCAGCAGCCGACTAGCGGAAGAGACCCAGTACTTC.